This T cell receptor beta chain stems from a study of cytomegalovirus exposure and HLA in healthy donors. PCR used 60 Vbeta primers and 13 Jbeta primers. Libraries were prepared by immunoSEQ multiplex PCR; TCRdb keeps only in-frame clonotypes and omits some of them. The sample carries about 100,000 clones, approximately 80% recorded once. Source material: PBMCs. The TCR originated in a male donor in good health and CMV-seronegative.

DNA for the CDR3: TGTGCCAGCAGTTACTCAACAGGGGCTGAAGCTTTCTTT. Translation gives CASSYSTGAEAFF. The J gene is TRBJ1-1, the V gene TRBV6-5, with TRBD1 identical over 7 bases. V lost 0 bases and J lost 6; bases outside the gene matches: 1. Germline V gene lookup returns CDR1 MNHEY and CDR2 SVGAGI. This CDR3 is 13 amino acids long.